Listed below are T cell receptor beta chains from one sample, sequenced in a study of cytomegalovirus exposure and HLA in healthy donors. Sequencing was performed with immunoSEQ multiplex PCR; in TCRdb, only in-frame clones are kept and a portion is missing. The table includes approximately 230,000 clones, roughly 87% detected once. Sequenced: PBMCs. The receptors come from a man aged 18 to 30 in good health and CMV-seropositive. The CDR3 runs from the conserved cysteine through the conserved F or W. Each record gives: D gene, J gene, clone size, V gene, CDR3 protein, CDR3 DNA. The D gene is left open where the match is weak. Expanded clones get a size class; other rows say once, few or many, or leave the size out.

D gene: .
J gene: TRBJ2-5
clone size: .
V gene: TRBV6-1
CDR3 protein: CASSEGRRSAVQETQYF
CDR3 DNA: TGTGCCAGCAGTGAAGGGAGGCGTAGCGCGGTACAAGAGACCCAGTACTTC

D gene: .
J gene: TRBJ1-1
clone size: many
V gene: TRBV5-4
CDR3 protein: CASSRTGQMNTEAFF
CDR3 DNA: TGTGCCAGCAGCCGGACGGGGCAGATGAACACTGAAGCTTTCTTT

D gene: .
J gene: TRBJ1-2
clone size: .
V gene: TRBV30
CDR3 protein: CAFLGPDGYTF
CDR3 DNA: TGTGCCTTCCTGGGCCCGGATGGCTACACCTTC

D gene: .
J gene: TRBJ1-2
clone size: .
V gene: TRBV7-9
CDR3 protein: CASSLRGYTF
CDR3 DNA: TGTGCCAGCAGCTTACGCGGCTACACCTTC

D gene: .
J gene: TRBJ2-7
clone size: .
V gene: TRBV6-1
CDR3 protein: CASSEWGESSYEQYF
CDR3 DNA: TGTGCCAGCAGTGAATGGGGGGAGAGCTCCTACGAGCAGTACTTC

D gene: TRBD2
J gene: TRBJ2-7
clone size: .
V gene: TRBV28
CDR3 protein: CASRRISGSLEQYF
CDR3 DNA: TGTGCCAGCAGAAGGATCAGCGGGAGCCTCGAGCAGTACTTC

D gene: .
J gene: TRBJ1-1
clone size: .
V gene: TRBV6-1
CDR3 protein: CASSEKGVTEAFF
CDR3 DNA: TGTGCCAGCAGTGAAAAAGGGGTCACTGAAGCTTTCTTT

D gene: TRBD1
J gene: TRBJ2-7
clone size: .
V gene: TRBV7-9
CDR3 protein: CASSDRAYEQYF
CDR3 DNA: TGTGCCAGCAGTGACAGGGCCTACGAGCAGTACTTC

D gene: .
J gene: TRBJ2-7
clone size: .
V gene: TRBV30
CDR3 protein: CAWTAKGFSYEQYF
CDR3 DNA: TGTGCCTGGACCGCGAAGGGGTTCTCCTACGAGCAGTACTTC

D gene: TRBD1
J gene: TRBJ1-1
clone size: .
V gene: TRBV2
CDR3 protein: CASSKDRTAEAFF
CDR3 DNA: TGTGCCAGCAGTAAGGACAGGACCGCTGAAGCTTTCTTT

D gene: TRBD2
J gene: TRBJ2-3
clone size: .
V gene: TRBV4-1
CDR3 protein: CASSHQSLAGTVDTQYF
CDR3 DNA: TGCGCCAGCAGCCATCAATCTCTAGCGGGAACGGTAGATACGCAGTATTTT

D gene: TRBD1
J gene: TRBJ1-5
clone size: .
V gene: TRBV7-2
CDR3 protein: CASSLGQGYQPQHF
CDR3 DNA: TGTGCCAGCAGCTTGGGACAGGGGTATCAGCCCCAGCATTTT

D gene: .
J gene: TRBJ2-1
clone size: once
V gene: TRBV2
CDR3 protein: CASSKEARSEQFF
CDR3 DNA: TGTGCCAGCTCTAAGGAGGCTAGATCTGAGCAGTTCTTC